What follows are 3 T cell receptor beta chains derived from one specimen sequenced in a study of T-cell memory formation after mild COVID-19. In TCRdb, the 5' RACE reads were re-called with MiXCR into one record per CDR3 protein. The data contain almost 550,000 distinct CDR3 sequences, just over 20% of them seen just once; the ten biggest clones take up about an eighth. Material: PBMCs or a T cell subset sorted from them (not recorded which). The receptors here all came from an adult woman who had mild COVID-19 (a few samples of this study predate the infection). Cell type and time point are not known.

Only one count was recorded for this clonotype. CDR3 nucleotide sequence: TGTGCCAGCAGCTCGCTTGTGGACAGGACCTACGAGCAGTACTTC. It codes for CASSSLVDRTYEQYF. The chain uses TRBV6-2 or TRBV6-3 and TRBJ2-7, with 7 bases identical to TRBD1. V lost 6 bases and J lost 2; bases outside the gene matches: 10. CDR1 is MNHEY and CDR2 is SVGEGT in the germline V gene. The CDR3 is made up of 15 amino acids.

The chain joins TRBV3-1 to TRBJ2-5; D is possibly TRBD2 (5 bases). Looked up from germline, CDR1 is LGHDT and CDR2 is YNNKEL (reference sequence). The CDR3 totals 15 residues. V lost 4 bases to trimming and J lost 2 bases, with 14 bases between them. The CDR3 spells CASSRGFGGQETQYF. The CDR3 nucleotides read TGTGCCAGCAGCCGAGGGTTTGGCGGGCAAGAGACCCAGTACTTC.

J is TRBJ2-7 and V is TRBV3-1; no firm D call. V dropped 0 bases and J dropped 6 bases, with 9 bases sitting between them. This CDR3 has 13 amino acids. CDR1 and CDR2 from the germline V gene are LGHDT and YNNKEL (reference sequence). CDR3 sequence: CASSQDKASEQYF. In nucleotides, the CDR3 is TGTGCCAGCAGCCAAGATAAGGCAAGCGAGCAGTACTTC.